The TCR beta chain under discussion was sequenced for a study of T cells in Graves' hyperthyroidism and ophthalmopathy. Every diagnosis used clinical symptoms, serum thyroxine and TRAb, thyroid ultrasound and orbital computed tomography. The PBMCs were taken from about 9.7 ml of fresh peripheral blood. The investigators amplified TCR beta CDR3 regions from RNA transcripts. The HTBI set primed first-round TCR CDR3 RT-PCR. TCRdb reprocessed the multiplex PCR reads via MiXCR and lists one record per CDR3 protein. The data contain some 510,000 distinct CDR3 sequences, less than 25% of them singletons. In germline, CDR1 is MNHNS, CDR2 SASEGT. CDR3 length: 13 amino acids. V lost 7 bases and J lost 3; bases outside the gene matches: 5. In this sample, this clonotype turned up a few times.

The chain links TRBV6-1 to TRBJ1-1; 7 bases are a match to TRBD1. This TCR was sampled from a man aged 18 to 30 with Graves' hyperthyroidism. The sample consisted of blood. The CDR3 DNA reads as TGTGCCAGCATCGACAGGGTGGACACTGAAGCTTTCTTT. It is translated as CASIDRVDTEAFF.